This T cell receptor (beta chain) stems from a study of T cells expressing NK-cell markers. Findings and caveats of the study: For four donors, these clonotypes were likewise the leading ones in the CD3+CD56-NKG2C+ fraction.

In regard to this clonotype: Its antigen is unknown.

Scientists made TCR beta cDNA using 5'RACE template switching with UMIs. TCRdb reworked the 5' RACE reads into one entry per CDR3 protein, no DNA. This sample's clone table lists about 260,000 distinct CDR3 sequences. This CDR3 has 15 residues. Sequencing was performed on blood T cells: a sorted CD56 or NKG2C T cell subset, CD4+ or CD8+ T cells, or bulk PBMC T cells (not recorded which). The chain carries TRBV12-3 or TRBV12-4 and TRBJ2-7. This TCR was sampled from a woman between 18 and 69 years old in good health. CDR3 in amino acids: CASSLRATATYEQYF.